This T cell receptor beta chain derives from a study of cytomegalovirus exposure and HLA in healthy donors. Study-wide results and limits: Across HLA loci, a later analysis found differing TCR association rates, with DRB1 most and HLA-C fewest. Further analysis, carried out later, found HLA-associated TCR beta chains more clonally expanded than equally common other chains. Most TCR beta V segments were productive about 87% or about 30% of the time in an earlier analysis. As a later analysis showed, several of the most significant clusters appeared to be linked to common viral pathogens.

With 4 bases clipped from V and 5 bases from J, the junction kept 7 bases outside the gene matches. Germline CDR1 reads SGHRS; CDR2 reads YFSETQ. The CDR3 loop spans 16 amino acids. Worth noting for this clone: The antigen remains undetermined.

In the PCR, 60 Vbeta and 13 Jbeta primers were used. Libraries were prepared by immunoSEQ multiplex PCR; TCRdb keeps only in-frame clonotypes and omits some of them. There are around 120,000 clones in the sample; around 83% occur only once, and about 1.2% lies in the top ten. The sequenced material came from PBMCs. The J gene is TRBJ2-1, the V gene TRBV5-1, with 12 bases lining up with TRBD2. This TCR came from a girl aged 2 to 9 in good health and CMV-seronegative. In nucleotides, the CDR3 is TGCGCCAGCAGCCAGACTAGCGGGGGCCCAAACAATGAGCAGTTCTTC. Amino acid sequence: CASSQTSGGPNNEQFF.